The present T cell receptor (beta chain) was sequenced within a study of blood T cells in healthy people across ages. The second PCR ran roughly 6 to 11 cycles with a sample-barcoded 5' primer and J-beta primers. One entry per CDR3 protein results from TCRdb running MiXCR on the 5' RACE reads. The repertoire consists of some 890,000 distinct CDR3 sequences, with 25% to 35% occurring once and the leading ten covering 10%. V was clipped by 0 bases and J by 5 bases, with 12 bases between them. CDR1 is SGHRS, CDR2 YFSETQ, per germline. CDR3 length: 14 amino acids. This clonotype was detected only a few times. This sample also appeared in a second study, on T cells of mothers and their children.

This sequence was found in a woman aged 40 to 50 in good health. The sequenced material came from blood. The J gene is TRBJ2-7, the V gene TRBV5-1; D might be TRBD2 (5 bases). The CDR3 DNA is TGCGCCAGCAGCTTGGGTGGAGGCATTGACGAGCAGTACTTC. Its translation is CASSLGGGIDEQYF.